The rows below give T cell receptor beta chains drawn from one sample of a study of blood T cell repertoires in COVID-19. TCRdb's table, derived via immunoSEQ multiplex PCR, lists solely in-frame clones and lacks some. Found here are 150,000 or so clones, roughly 87% of them singletons; the top ten hold around 5%. Sequenced input: peripheral blood. Receptors were obtained from a human donor in a cohort sampled during active COVID-19. Each CDR3 is given with its conserved first and last residue. A D gene is named only where the DNA matches it firmly. Clone size is not always given. Where it is, it says once, few, many or a class for expanded clones.

j_call clone_size v_call d_call cdr3_aa cdr3_nt
TRBJ2-1 . TRBV10-2 . CASKPKGGPNEQFF TGCGCCAGCAAGCCTAAGGGGGGGCCCAATGAGCAGTTCTTC
TRBJ1-5 . TRBV19 . CASSPGQRNQPQHF TGTGCCAGTAGCCCCGGACAGAGGAATCAGCCCCAGCATTTT
TRBJ2-7 . TRBV6-5 TRBD2 CASSYLAGGGYEQYF TGTGCCAGCAGTTACCTAGCGGGAGGGGGCTACGAGCAGTACTTC
TRBJ2-1 . TRBV24-1 TRBD1 CATSDPTASGTDYNEQFF TGTGCCACCAGTGACCCGACTGCGTCCGGGACAGACTACAATGAGCAGTTCTTC
TRBJ1-6 . TRBV28 TRBD1 CASSLRGTGYNSPLHF TGTGCCAGCAGTTTAAGGGGGACAGGGTATAATTCACCCCTCCACTTT
TRBJ2-7 . TRBV25-1 TRBD1 CASSDLGTGGYEQYF TGTGCCAGCAGTGACCTTGGGACAGGGGGCTACGAGCAGTACTTC
TRBJ2-1 . TRBV5-8 TRBD1 CASSRRDRGYNEQFF TGTGCCAGCAGCCGCCGGGACAGGGGTTACAATGAGCAGTTCTTC
TRBJ2-3 . TRBV27 TRBD2 CASSLWGGATGSTDTQYF TGTGCCAGCAGTTTATGGGGAGGGGCTACTGGGAGCACAGATACGCAGTATTTT
TRBJ2-2 . TRBV2 . CASTQEGEVGGELFF TGTGCCAGCACTCAAGAGGGAGAGGTCGGCGGGGAGCTGTTTTTT
TRBJ2-1 . TRBV2 . CASSELTSTQDEQFF TGTGCCAGCAGTGAATTAACTAGCACTCAGGATGAGCAGTTCTTC
TRBJ1-6 . TRBV6-5 . CASSSMRLVGSPLHF TGTGCCAGCAGTTCTATGCGACTGGTTGGTTCACCCCTCCACTTT
TRBJ2-1 . TRBV7-3 TRBD2 CASSSLRRGLEGRNEQFF TGTGCCAGCAGCTCCTTACGTCGGGGACTAGAGGGTAGGAATGAGCAGTTCTTC
TRBJ2-7 . TRBV27 TRBD2 CASSYWLAGGPGEQYF TGTGCCAGCAGTTATTGGCTAGCGGGGGGGCCGGGGGAGCAGTACTTC
TRBJ2-3 . TRBV2 TRBD1 CASRKQGSGTDTQYF TGTGCCAGCAGAAAACAGGGGTCGGGCACAGATACGCAGTATTTT
TRBJ2-7 . TRBV6-1 . CASSESSAYEQYF TGTGCCAGCAGTGAAAGTAGCGCCTACGAGCAGTACTTC
TRBJ2-7 . TRBV7-9 TRBD2 CASSLDRFASGRSYEQYF TGTGCCAGCAGCTTAGATCGCTTCGCTAGCGGGAGATCCTACGAGCAGTACTTC
TRBJ2-3 . TRBV27 . CASSLSSTDTQYF TGTGCCAGCAGTTTATCCTCCACAGATACGCAGTATTTT
TRBJ1-1 . TRBV4-1 TRBD1 CASSQGQGARTEAFF TGCGCCAGCAGCCAAGGTCAGGGGGCGCGCACTGAAGCTTTCTTT
TRBJ2-7 many TRBV7-8 TRBD2 CASTTSGGTYEQYF TGTGCCAGCACTACTAGCGGGGGGACCTACGAGCAGTACTTC
TRBJ1-4 . TRBV10-3 . CAISEEGRAASEKLFF TGTGCCATCAGTGAGGAAGGCAGGGCGGCGTCTGAAAAACTGTTTTTT
TRBJ2-7 . TRBV11-3 TRBD1 CASSQGAGEQYF TGTGCCAGCAGCCAGGGGGCAGGGGAGCAGTACTTC
TRBJ2-7 once TRBV15 . CATSRDSLGGNEQYF TGTGCCACCAGCAGAGATAGTCTCGGGGGAAACGAGCAGTACTTC
TRBJ1-1 . TRBV2 TRBD1 CASRGDRENTEAFF TGTGCCAGCAGAGGGGACAGGGAGAACACTGAAGCTTTCTTT
TRBJ2-3 once TRBV6-1 TRBD2 CASSELAGAATDTQYF TGTGCCAGCAGTGAACTAGCGGGGGCGGCCACAGATACGCAGTATTTT
TRBJ2-3 . TRBV6-1 . CASSEDDYAGDTQYF TGTGCCAGCAGTGAAGACGACTATGCGGGGGATACGCAGTATTTT
TRBJ2-5 . TRBV5-4 TRBD2 CASSLSAGASETQYF TGTGCCAGCAGCTTGTCGGCGGGAGCTTCTGAGACCCAGTACTTC
TRBJ1-5 . TRBV27 . CASSLSSSSNQPQHF TGTGCCAGCAGTTTATCGTCGAGTAGCAATCAGCCCCAGCATTTT
TRBJ2-5 . TRBV18 . CASSPRDRASVTQYF TGTGCCAGCTCACCTCGAGACCGCGCGAGCGTGACCCAGTACTTC
TRBJ2-2 . TRBV23-1 . CASSRGSNTGELFF TGCGCCAGCAGTCGGGGCAGTAACACCGGGGAGCTGTTTTTT
TRBJ1-5 . TRBV25-1 . CASSRGNQPQHF TGTGCCAGCAGCCGGGGAAATCAGCCCCAGCATTTT
TRBJ2-3 . TRBV4-2 . CASSQYLAGTSTDTQYF TGTGCCAGCAGCCAATACCTAGCAGGAACTAGCACAGATACGCAGTATTTT
TRBJ2-7 . TRBV19 . CASSPGIYEQYF TGTGCCAGTAGCCCGGGGATCTACGAGCAGTACTTC